This TCR beta chain was recovered during a study of blood T cell repertoires in COVID-19. Study-wide background: The United States, Italy and Spain were the sources of the acute and convalescent COVID-19 samples. PBMCs, B-cell-depleted T cells, or T cells were the source of the cDNA or gDNA that made up the material.

Unmatched junction bases numbered 14, after V lost 1 base and J lost 5 bases. CDR3 length: 19 residues. CDR1 is SGHTA, CDR2 FQGTGA, per germline. Assay: immunoSEQ multiplex PCR; the TCRdb copy retains only in-frame clones and omits some. The sample has some 300,000 clones, 86% seen once. Seattle researchers signed up patients amid active infection and tracked them longitudinally. The chain has TRBV7-3 and TRBJ2-1; 10 nucleotides align to TRBD2. Source material: peripheral blood. This receptor was obtained from a woman aged 70 to 79 with COVID-19, enrolled during active disease. The CDR3 reads CASSLISPALAGANNEQFF. The CDR3, as DNA: TGTGCCAGCAGCTTAATTTCCCCGGCTCTAGCGGGGGCGAACAATGAGCAGTTCTTC.